This TCR beta chain was retrieved from a study of blood T cell repertoires in COVID-19 (dated by TCRdb to between 2020 and 2021). In terms of the full investigation: Collaborator samples came from the United States, Italy and Spain and covered acute and convalescent phases of COVID-19. HLA class I and class II types, where available, came from metadata supplied by the sample provider rather than from assay-based typing. Nearly every sample came with metadata listing a de-identified subject ID, COVID-19 status, age in years and sex. The prospective study material was composed of cDNA or gDNA derived from T cells, B-cell-depleted T cells, or PBMCs. Deeply sampled blood TCRbeta repertoires from subjects exposed to, actively infected with, or recovered from COVID-19 were included in the dataset. A freely available public database, intended as a resource for researchers studying the immune response to SARS-CoV-2, is where the repertoires were released. Samples were obtained from the ongoing ImmuneRACE study (first 160 participants) and from 1,000 to 1,500 subjects provided by 6 global collaborators. Overall study outcomes, separate from this receptor: The quantity of clinical and demographic metadata differed by source and by participant and was supplied without curation.

Collaborating institutions collected whole blood in K2EDTA tubes following their own protocols. For TCRbeta analysis, collaborators shipped samples in one of three forms: frozen whole blood, isolated PBMCs, or DNA extracted from either of those sample types. TCRbeta CDR3 regions were amplified from genomic DNA using the immunoSEQ Assay, a bias-controlled multiplex PCR. On the authors' methods: The number of nucleated cells in each sample was estimated from the amplification of reference gene primers within the assay. Sequence reads were collapsed and filtered to measure the absolute abundance of every unique TCRbeta CDR3 rearrangement. For each sample, productive Simpson clonality was calculated by taking the square root of Simpson's diversity index across productive rearrangements. TCRdb obtained this table from immuneACCESS and retained in-frame rearrangements with V and J assigned. These tables miss some clones; where compared with another copy, unresolved V genes account for less than half of the shortfall, and the remainder is unexplained. V, J and clone size are those of that table, while D and trimming were read from the DNA. Present in this sample are more than 65,000 clones, 84% of which were seen just once. Clones ranked in the top ten supply about 3.8% of the sample.

There are 13 amino acids in the CDR3, from cysteine to phenylalanine inclusive. Just CDR3 DNA is preserved here, 39 bases in frame from base 1. The CDR1 and CDR2 encoded by the germline V gene are SNHLY and FYNNEI. V and J are truncated by 2 bases and 7 bases respectively, leaving an intervening sequence of 11 bases. Note on this clone: Its specific antigen is unknown. Base qualities are missing; no much larger clone stands one base away.

The chain was built from TRBV2 and TRBJ1-1; the D gene is unclear. The sequenced material came from peripheral blood. The sequence was obtained from a middle-aged man with acute or convalescent COVID-19. The base sequence is TGTGCCAGCAGTGAACTTTACCAGATTGAAGCTTTCTTT. This yields the protein CASSELYQIEAFF.